The rows below give T cell receptor beta chains drawn from one sample of a study of cytomegalovirus exposure and HLA in healthy donors. The table came from immunoSEQ multiplex PCR; TCRdb's copy has only in-frame clones and leaves some out. The sample shows more than 150,000 clones, 70% to 85% of them seen only once. Sequencing used PBMCs. These receptors were obtained from a girl aged 2 to 10 in good health and CMV-seropositive. The CDR3 runs from the conserved cysteine through the conserved F or W. A D gene is named only where the DNA matches it firmly. Only some rows state a clone size, as once, few, many or a class for expanded clones.

clone_size: -; j_call: TRBJ2-2; d_call: -; v_call: TRBV29-1; cdr3_aa: CSVSGWVRDTGELFF; cdr3_nt: TGCAGCGTTAGTGGTTGGGTCAGGGACACCGGGGAGCTGTTTTTT
clone_size: -; j_call: TRBJ2-7; d_call: -; v_call: TRBV30; cdr3_aa: CAWIDNSYEQYF; cdr3_nt: TGTGCCTGGATCGACAATTCCTACGAGCAGTACTTC
clone_size: few; j_call: TRBJ1-1; d_call: -; v_call: TRBV4-1; cdr3_aa: CASSQDPRMEGTEAFF; cdr3_nt: TGCGCCAGCAGCCAAGACCCCCGCATGGAGGGCACTGAAGCTTTCTTT
clone_size: once; j_call: TRBJ2-7; d_call: -; v_call: TRBV29-1; cdr3_aa: CSVEDPDRYDSYEQYF; cdr3_nt: TGCAGCGTTGAAGATCCAGACAGGTACGACTCCTACGAGCAGTACTTC
clone_size: -; j_call: TRBJ1-5; d_call: -; v_call: TRBV4-2; cdr3_aa: CASSQERSFAEEQPQHF; cdr3_nt: TGTGCCAGCAGCCAAGAGCGGTCCTTTGCCGAGGAGCAGCCCCAGCATTTT
clone_size: once; j_call: TRBJ2-7; d_call: -; v_call: TRBV29-1; cdr3_aa: CSITGSSYEQYF; cdr3_nt: TGCAGCATTACCGGGTCCTCCTACGAGCAGTACTTC
clone_size: -; j_call: TRBJ2-2; d_call: -; v_call: TRBV6-4; cdr3_aa: CASSVWTFTGELFF; cdr3_nt: TGTGCCAGCAGTGTGTGGACTTTCACCGGGGAGCTGTTTTTT
clone_size: -; j_call: TRBJ1-3; d_call: -; v_call: TRBV5-5; cdr3_aa: CASSLRVPTGNTIYF; cdr3_nt: TGTGCCAGCAGCCTCCGGGTCCCTACTGGAAACACCATATATTTT
clone_size: -; j_call: TRBJ2-5; d_call: TRBD1; v_call: TRBV6-5; cdr3_aa: CASSDRGETQYF; cdr3_nt: TGTGCCAGCAGCGACAGGGGGGAGACCCAGTACTTC
clone_size: -; j_call: TRBJ2-7; d_call: TRBD1; v_call: TRBV6-1; cdr3_aa: CASSMTGPYEQYF; cdr3_nt: TGTGCCAGCAGTATGACAGGGCCCTACGAGCAGTACTTC
clone_size: -; j_call: TRBJ1-2; d_call: -; v_call: TRBV6-6; cdr3_aa: CASMIQGREGYTF; cdr3_nt: TGTGCCAGCATGATACAGGGTAGGGAGGGCTACACCTTC
clone_size: -; j_call: TRBJ2-1; d_call: TRBD2; v_call: TRBV11-1; cdr3_aa: CASSLPRSGGASPNNEQFF; cdr3_nt: TGTGCCAGCAGCTTACCCCGAAGCGGGGGGGCTTCCCCAAACAATGAGCAGTTCTTC
clone_size: -; j_call: TRBJ2-1; d_call: TRBD1; v_call: TRBV29-1; cdr3_aa: CSVRGQGRSYNEQFF; cdr3_nt: TGCAGCGTCCGCGGACAGGGAAGGTCCTACAATGAGCAGTTCTTC
clone_size: -; j_call: TRBJ2-1; d_call: TRBD2; v_call: TRBV9; cdr3_aa: CASSVGLAGGLEDEQFF; cdr3_nt: TGTGCCAGCAGCGTAGGACTAGCGGGGGGGCTAGAGGATGAGCAGTTCTTC
clone_size: -; j_call: TRBJ1-1; d_call: -; v_call: TRBV18; cdr3_aa: CASSPVIDTEAFF; cdr3_nt: TGTGCCAGCTCACCAGTTATCGACACTGAAGCTTTCTTT
clone_size: -; j_call: TRBJ2-1; d_call: TRBD2; v_call: TRBV19; cdr3_aa: CASTLGTSGPLFF; cdr3_nt: TGTGCCAGTACCTTAGGGACTAGCGGGCCCCTTTTCTTC
clone_size: -; j_call: TRBJ1-1; d_call: -; v_call: TRBV4-1; cdr3_aa: CASSPLAGVLDEAFF; cdr3_nt: TGCGCCAGCAGCCCATTGGCAGGGGTTTTAGATGAAGCTTTCTTT
clone_size: -; j_call: TRBJ2-5; d_call: TRBD2; v_call: TRBV2; cdr3_aa: CASSTWTSGEITYQETQYF; cdr3_nt: TGTGCCAGCAGTACCTGGACTAGCGGGGAAATAACGTACCAAGAGACCCAGTACTTC
clone_size: -; j_call: TRBJ2-1; d_call: -; v_call: TRBV2; cdr3_aa: CASSEERGGLYNEQFF; cdr3_nt: TGTGCCAGCAGTGAAGAAAGGGGGGGCCTCTACAATGAGCAGTTCTTC
clone_size: -; j_call: TRBJ2-7; d_call: -; v_call: TRBV29-1; cdr3_aa: CSVARLGGARTTYEQYF; cdr3_nt: TGCAGCGTTGCCCGACTGGGGGGGGCGAGAACCACCTACGAGCAGTACTTC
clone_size: once; j_call: TRBJ1-2; d_call: -; v_call: TRBV6-5; cdr3_aa: CASSYAEGTYGYTF; cdr3_nt: TGTGCCAGCAGTTACGCGGAAGGAACCTATGGCTACACCTTC
clone_size: -; j_call: TRBJ2-7; d_call: -; v_call: TRBV5-4; cdr3_aa: CASSLVSSTPYEQYF; cdr3_nt: TGTGCCAGCAGCTTGGTTAGCAGCACCCCCTACGAGCAGTACTTC
clone_size: -; j_call: TRBJ2-5; d_call: -; v_call: TRBV5-6; cdr3_aa: CASDRRVQRFQETQYF; cdr3_nt: TGTGCCTCGGATAGGAGGGTGCAACGGTTCCAAGAGACCCAGTACTTC
clone_size: -; j_call: TRBJ1-2; d_call: -; v_call: TRBV9; cdr3_aa: CASSVKGVGYGYTF; cdr3_nt: TGTGCCAGCAGCGTAAAGGGGGTCGGCTATGGCTACACCTTC
clone_size: -; j_call: TRBJ2-7; d_call: TRBD1; v_call: TRBV11-3; cdr3_aa: CASSRRGGTYEQYF; cdr3_nt: TGTGCCAGCAGCCGGAGAGGGGGCACCTACGAGCAGTACTTC
clone_size: -; j_call: TRBJ1-2; d_call: TRBD1; v_call: TRBV7-9; cdr3_aa: CASSLFDREYDYGYTF; cdr3_nt: TGTGCCAGCAGCTTGTTCGACAGGGAATACGACTATGGCTACACCTTC